This entry lists 22 T cell receptor beta chains sequenced from one sample in a study of T-cell reconstitution after alpha-beta-depleted transplantation in children. Unique molecular identifiers were incorporated into the prepared TCRbeta library. TCRdb redid the calling of the PCR reads with MiXCR, one entry per CDR3 protein. This repertoire shows 7,000 or so distinct CDR3 sequences, 4% to 5.5% found once; its top ten account for approximately 25%. The input for sequencing was PBMCs, mostly from graft donor cells, taken 180 days after TCRalphabeta/CD19-depleted stem cell transplant. Source of these receptors: a child less than two years old who had a stem cell transplant for acute myeloid leukemia, so the T cells may come from the graft donor.

This clonotype is medium-sized (0.01 to 0.1%) within its sample. This rearrangement joins TRBV20-1 to TRBJ2-7; D possibly corresponds to TRBD1 (10 bases). Germline CDR1 and CDR2: DFQATT and SNEGSKA (reference sequence). This CDR3 contains 19 residues. Trimming left V 1 base short and J 1 base short, with 26 bases between. In nucleotides, the CDR3 is TGCAGTGCTAGAGGGGGGACAGGGGTTAGCGGGAGTAGATCCTACGAGCAGTACTTC. This codes for CSARGGTGVSGSRSYEQYF.

The gene calls are TRBV15 and TRBJ2-1; 7 bases are a match to TRBD1. Per germline, CDR1 LNHNV and CDR2 YYDKDF (reference sequence). The CDR3 is made up of 16 amino acids. Unmatched junction bases numbered 13, after V lost 5 bases and J lost 6 bases. DNA of the CDR3: TGTGCCACCAGCCCCCGACAGGGTCAGTTAGGCAATGAGCAGTTCTTC. This gives the protein CATSPRQGQLGNEQFF.

This clonotype was recorded at least ten times. The chain has TRBV7-9 and TRBJ2-1; 8 bases agree with TRBD1. The V segment lost 6 bases and the J segment 9 bases; nucleotides outside the gene matches: 4. Germline-derived CDR1 and CDR2 are SEHNR and FQNEAQ (reference sequence). The CDR3 consists of 12 residues. The DNA for the CDR3 is TGTGCCAGCAGAAGGACAGGGCCTGAGCAGTTCTTC. Amino acid sequence: CASRRTGPEQFF.

This clonotype is labeled medium-sized. The rearrangement uses TRBV4-3 and TRBJ2-5, with 7 nucleotides matching TRBD2. Germline V CDR1 and CDR2: LGHNA, YSLEER. J gave up 1 base and V 1 base, and 0 bases lay outside the gene matches. The CDR3 length is 14 residues. CDR3 nucleotides: TGCGCCAGCAGCCAAGGACTAGCCCAAGAGACCCAGTACTTC. This encodes CASSQGLAQETQYF.

This clonotype has a count of ten or more. The gene calls are TRBV2 and TRBJ2-1; 7 bases fit TRBD1. The CDR3 covers 16 residues. V lost 6 bases to trimming and J lost 3 bases; unmatched junction nucleotides: 11. Germline lookup yields CDR1 SNHLY and CDR2 FYNNEI. The CDR3 nucleotides read TGTGCCAGCAGCGATCCTCGACAGGGATTCTACAATGAGCAGTTCTTC. It is translated as CASSDPRQGFYNEQFF.

This clonotype was seen ten or more times. J is TRBJ1-1 and V is TRBV7-8; the D gene is possibly TRBD1 (5 bases). This CDR3 has 15 residues. CDR1 and CDR2 (germline): SGHVS, FQNEAQ. The V end lost 5 bases, the J end lost 3 bases, and 16 bases lay between the germline ends. CDR3 sequence reads: CASSLTEQTHTEAFF. The CDR3 bases are TGTGCCAGCAGCCTGACAGAGCAAACTCACACTGAAGCTTTCTTT.

This clonotype was detected ten times or more. The J gene is TRBJ2-1, the V gene TRBV7-2; 16 bases agree with TRBD2. The CDR3 is 20 amino acids. Germline V gene data show CDR1 as SGHTA and CDR2 as FQGNSA. V was pared by 6 bases and J by 0 bases, with 11 bases of the junction left unmatched. The CDR3 DNA is TGTGCCAGCAGGCTTTACTCGGGACTAGCGGGAGGGGGCTCCTACAATGAGCAGTTCTTC. Protein product: CASRLYSGLAGGGSYNEQFF.

By sample share, this clonotype is medium-sized. The chain employs TRBV9 and TRBJ2-7; 10 positions agree with TRBD2. Germline CDR1 reads SGDLS; CDR2 reads YYNGEE. The CDR3 is made up of 16 amino acids. V was pared by 4 bases and J by 1 base, with 8 bases of the junction left unmatched. DNA for the CDR3: TGTGCCAGCAGCCCCCGCGGGACTAGCGATTCCTACGAGCAGTACTTC. This encodes CASSPRGTSDSYEQYF.

This clonotype was found many times. This sequence joins TRBV7-2 and TRBJ2-7; no definite D call. The CDR3 has 11 residues. Trimming took off 3 bases at V and 4 bases at J, with 4 bases between the two ends. The germline V gene has CDR1 SGHTA and CDR2 FQGNSA. As DNA, the CDR3 is TGTGCCAGCAGCTTGACATACGAGCAGTACTTC. As protein: CASSLTYEQYF. Based on the CDR3 plus reference TRBV7-2 and TRBJ2-7, the full variable domain is GAGVSQSPSNKVTEKGKDVELRCDPISGHTALYWYRQSLGQGLEFLIYFQGNSAPDKSGLPSDRFSAERTGGSVSTLTIQRTQQEDSAVYLCASSLTYEQYFGPGTRLTVT.

In its sample, this clonotype was seen many times. J is TRBJ2-1 and V is TRBV24-1, with TRBD1 identical over 11 bases. The CDR3 sequence is 16 residues long. Looked up from germline, CDR1 is KGHDR and CDR2 is SFDVKD. V was pared by 3 bases and J by 4 bases, with 4 bases of the junction left unmatched. The CDR3 region has the DNA TGTGCCACCAGTGATAGGACAGGGGGCGCATACAATGAGCAGTTCTTC. It specifies CATSDRTGGAYNEQFF.

This clonotype came up many times. V usage is TRBV18 and J usage is TRBJ2-6; a possible D gene is TRBD1 (5 bases). V was cut by 2 bases and J by 0 bases, with 8 bases left in between. The CDR3 has 16 amino acids. CDR1 and CDR2 from the germline V gene are KGHSH and LQKENI. The CDR3 sequence is CASSPVRVSGANVLTF. The CDR3 nucleotides read TGTGCCAGCTCACCAGTCAGGGTCTCTGGGGCCAACGTCCTGACTTTC.

This clonotype was seen at least ten times. The chain joins TRBV10-3 to TRBJ2-7, with D unclear. The V and J ends lost 0 bases and 2 bases respectively, with 14 bases between them. Looked up from germline, CDR1 is ENHRY and CDR2 is SYGVKD. This CDR3 has 16 amino acids. The CDR3 loop reads CAISESFTHFPYEQYF. The DNA for the CDR3 is TGTGCCATCAGTGAGTCGTTTACACATTTCCCCTACGAGCAGTACTTC.

This clonotype was seen ten or more times. The chain combines TRBV13 with TRBJ2-1; 9 positions match TRBD2. This CDR3 is 17 amino acids long. The ends lost 1 base at V and 4 bases at J; junction bases unmatched: 8. From germline, CDR1 is PRHDT and CDR2 FYEKMQ (reference sequence). The CDR3 is CASSLVRLAETYNEQFF. The CDR3 region has the DNA TGTGCCAGCAGCTTAGTGAGACTAGCGGAGACATACAATGAGCAGTTCTTC.

Sample share makes this clonotype medium-sized (0.01 to 0.1%). The chain couples TRBV7-2 to TRBJ1-5, with D hard to call. CDR3 length: 15 amino acids. Trimming removed 2 bases from V and 0 bases from J, with 8 bases in between. Germline CDR1 is SGHTA and CDR2 is FQGNSA. CDR3 in DNA: TGTGCCAGCAGCTTAATGGTCGATAGCAATCAGCCCCAGCATTTT. Translating it yields CASSLMVDSNQPQHF.

This clonotype was counted ten times or more. The chain carries TRBV6-5 and TRBJ1-2; D is uncertain. V was cut by 0 bases and J by 4 bases, with 12 bases left in between. The germline V gene has CDR1 MNHEY and CDR2 SVGAGI. This CDR3 is 15 amino acids long. CDR3 loop: CASSYSGQNFYGYTF. The CDR3 coding sequence is TGTGCCAGCAGTTACTCTGGCCAGAATTTCTATGGCTACACCTTC.

This clonotype was picked up many times. The chain employs TRBV7-9 and TRBJ1-2; no firm D call. In germline, CDR1 is SEHNR, CDR2 FQNEAQ (reference sequence). The CDR3 runs to 15 residues. Trimming shortened V by 1 base and J by 8 bases, and 17 bases separated the two germline ends. In DNA, the CDR3 is TGTGCCAGCAGCTTAGGTGTGGACCCGATGGTAGGCTACACCTTC. Encoded protein: CASSLGVDPMVGYTF.

Sample share makes this clonotype medium-sized. The V gene is TRBV5-1, the J gene TRBJ2-7; 7 bases are shared with TRBD2. The CDR3 is 15 residues long. Germline V gene data show CDR1 as SGHRS and CDR2 as YFSETQ. The J segment lost 5 bases and the V segment lost 4 bases, leaving 12 bases of the junction unmatched. The CDR3 sequence: CASSTSVNPWDEQYF. As DNA, the CDR3 is TGCGCCAGCAGCACTAGCGTGAACCCCTGGGACGAGCAGTACTTC.

This clonotype has a count of ten or more. The genes are TRBV21-1 and TRBJ2-3; TRBD1 is the table's D call and was not checked against the DNA. TRBV21-1 is reported as a pseudogene. The CDR3 is made up of 18 amino acids. Written as DNA, the CDR3 is TGTGCCAGCAGCAAAGATATCCTAGCGGCACCCTACAGGGGTACGCAGTATTTT. This translates into CASSKDILAAPYRGTQYF.

By sample share, this clonotype is medium-sized (0.01 to 0.1%). The chain links TRBV20-1 to TRBJ2-1; D call uncertain. Germline V CDR1 and CDR2: DFQATT, SNEGSKA (reference sequence). Trimming took off 4 bases at V and 1 base at J, with 14 bases between the two ends. The CDR3 consists of 15 residues. In DNA form, the CDR3 reads TGCAGTGCTACGATGCTAGTGAATTCCTACAATGAGCAGTTCTTC. It is translated as CSATMLVNSYNEQFF.

This clonotype was observed at least ten times. The CDR3 DNA is TGTGCCAGCAGCCTCGGGAGGGCGGACACCGGGGAGCTGTTTTTT. Translation: CASSLGRADTGELFF. V usage is TRBV7-2 and J usage is TRBJ2-2; 8 nucleotides line up with TRBD2. This CDR3 spans 15 amino acids. Looked up from germline, CDR1 is SGHTA and CDR2 is FQGNSA. V gave up 5 bases and J gave up 3 bases; unmatched junction bases: 5.

In its sample, this clonotype was seen many times. The chain combines TRBV29-1 with TRBJ2-1; D may be TRBD2 (5 bases). The CDR3 length is 15 residues. CDR1 and CDR2 from the germline V gene are SQVTM and ANQGSEA. V was pared by 1 base and J by 0 bases, with 10 bases between. The CDR3 spells CSVEVRGSSYNEQFF. Here the CDR3 DNA reads TGCAGCGTTGAAGTTCGAGGGAGCTCCTACAATGAGCAGTTCTTC.

Within the sample, this clonotype is medium-sized (0.01 to 0.1%). This chain connects TRBV28 to TRBJ2-5; TRBD1 matches 7 bases. The V segment lost 3 bases and the J segment 4 bases; nucleotides outside the gene matches: 11. The CDR3 extends over 16 amino acids. Germline V gene data show CDR1 as MDHEN and CDR2 as SYDVKM. The DNA for the CDR3 is TGTGCCAGCAGTTTGAAAGACAGGGTGGATGGAGAGACCCAGTACTTC. Translating it yields CASSLKDRVDGETQYF.